This T cell receptor (beta chain) is drawn from a study of T cells in Graves' hyperthyroidism and ophthalmopathy. Findings and limits, study-wide: Blood also contained most expanded thyroid clonotypes above 0.001. Before onset, by a median of approximately 6.8 months, the model predicted ophthalmopathy.

It was considered stable Graves' hyperthyroidism when ophthalmopathy did not progress within 18 months. Diagnoses were established using clinical symptoms, serum thyroxine and TRAb, thyroid ultrasound and orbital computed tomography. TCR beta CDR3 region amplification was performed from RNA transcripts. The study used the HTBI primer set for a first-round RT-PCR of the TCR CDR3. TCRdb redid the calling of the multiplex PCR reads with MiXCR, one entry per CDR3 protein. The repertoire holds some 270,000 distinct CDR3 sequences, roughly 15% seen once, with under 8% in the top ten. With regard to this clonotype: Its antigen is as yet unknown.

Germline-derived CDR1 and CDR2 are SEHNR and FQNEAQ (reference sequence). The CDR3 is made up of 14 amino acids. Trimming removed 5 bases from V and 7 bases from J; junction bases left unmatched: 5. The V call is TRBV7-9, the J call TRBJ1-4; 9 positions agree with TRBD1. The origin of this receptor is a woman aged 40 to 49 with Graves' hyperthyroidism. The sample comprised blood. CDR3 in amino acids: CASSPGTGSEKLFF. DNA for the CDR3: TGTGCCAGCAGCCCCGGGACAGGGAGTGAAAAACTGTTTTTT.